This T cell receptor beta chain was identified in a study of blood T cell repertoires in COVID-19. Whole-study context: Acute and convalescent COVID-19 samples came from the United States, Italy and Spain.

This clone was picked up a small number of times. The protocol was immunoSEQ multiplex PCR, while the TCRdb copy is restricted to in-frame clones and leaves out a portion. The data hold about 24,000 clones, with nearly 90% observed a single time. This sequence was found in a man aged 70 or older with acute or convalescent COVID-19. Sequences were obtained from peripheral blood.

The CDR3 coding sequence is TGTGCCAGCAGCTTAGACCCGGACAGCGATGGAAACACCATATATTTT. It yields the protein CASSLDPDSDGNTIYF. This chain connects TRBV7-2 to TRBJ1-3; possibly TRBD1 for D (6 bases). The CDR3 is made up of 16 amino acids. From germline, CDR1 is SGHTA and CDR2 FQGNSA. Trimming took off 1 base at V and 3 bases at J, with 13 bases between the two ends.